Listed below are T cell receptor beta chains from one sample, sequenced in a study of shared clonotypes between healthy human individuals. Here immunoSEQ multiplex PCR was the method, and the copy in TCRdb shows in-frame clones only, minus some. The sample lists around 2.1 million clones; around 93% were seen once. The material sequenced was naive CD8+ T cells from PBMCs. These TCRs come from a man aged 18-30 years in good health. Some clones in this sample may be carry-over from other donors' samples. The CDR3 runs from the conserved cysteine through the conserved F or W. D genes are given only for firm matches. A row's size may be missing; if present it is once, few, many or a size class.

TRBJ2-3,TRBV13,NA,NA,TGTGCCAGCAGCTCCAACAGGGCCGAAAGCACAGATACGCAGTATTTT,CASSSNRAESTDTQYF
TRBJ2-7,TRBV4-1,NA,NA,TGCGCCAGCAGCCAAGATGTGGGTATATACGAGCAGTACTTC,CASSQDVGIYEQYF
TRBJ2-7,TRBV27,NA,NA,TGTGCCAGCAGTTTAGCAGCGGAAGGAACCTACGAGCAGTACTTC,CASSLAAEGTYEQYF
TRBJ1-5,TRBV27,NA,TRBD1,TGTGCCAGCAGTTTGGCAGGGGGTTACTTTCAGCCCCAGCATTTT,CASSLAGGYFQPQHF
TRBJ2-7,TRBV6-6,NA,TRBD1,TGTGCCAGTTTTAGACGGACAGGCTCCTACGAGCAGTACTTC,CASFRRTGSYEQYF
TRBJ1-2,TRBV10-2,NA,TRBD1,TGCGCCAGCAGTGAGGGGCAGGGGGCTAGCTATGGCTACACCTTC,CASSEGQGASYGYTF
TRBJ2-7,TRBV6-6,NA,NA,TGTGCCAGCAGTTACCTGGGGGGTAGCTCCTACGAGCAGTACTTC,CASSYLGGSSYEQYF
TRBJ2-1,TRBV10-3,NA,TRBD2,TGTGCCATCAGTAGAACGAAGGGAACTAGCGCGGGCAATGAGCAGTTCTTC,CAISRTKGTSAGNEQFF
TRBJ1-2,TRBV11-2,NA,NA,TGTGCCAGCAGACACCTCCTAGTGGGACGTGGGGCTTATGGCTACACCTTC,CASRHLLVGRGAYGYTF
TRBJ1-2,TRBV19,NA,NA,TGTGCCAGTAGTATCAAGGGCCCGCCGGGCTATGGCTACACCTTC,CASSIKGPPGYGYTF
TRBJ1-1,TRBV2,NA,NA,TGTGCCAGCAGTGGGGGGACGAACACTGAAGCTTTCTTT,CASSGGTNTEAFF
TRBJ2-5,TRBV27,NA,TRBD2,TGTGCCAGCAGCCCGGGGGGTCCCTACCGAGAGACCCAGTACTTC,CASSPGGPYRETQYF
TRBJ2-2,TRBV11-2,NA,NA,TGTGCCAGCAGCCCCCGGTCAGGGAACACCGGGGAGCTGTTTTTT,CASSPRSGNTGELFF
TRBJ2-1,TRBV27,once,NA,TGTGCCAGCAGTTTATTAGGGACTCGAGAGCAGTTCTTC,CASSLLGTREQFF
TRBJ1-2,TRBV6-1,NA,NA,TGTGCCAGCAGTGAATCCGGGAGTCAATATGGCTACACCTTC,CASSESGSQYGYTF
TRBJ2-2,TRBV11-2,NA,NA,TGTGCCAGCAGCTTCACCGACACCGGGGAGCTGTTTTTT,CASSFTDTGELFF
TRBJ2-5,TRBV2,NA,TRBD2,TGTGCCAGCAAGGGACTAGCGGGAGTATGGGAGACCCAGTACTTC,CASKGLAGVWETQYF
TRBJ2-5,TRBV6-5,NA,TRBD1,TGTGCCAGCAGTTACTTCAGGGACAGGGCGTGGGAGACCCAGTACTTC,CASSYFRDRAWETQYF
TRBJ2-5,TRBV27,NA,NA,TGTGCCAGCAGTTTAGGTTCCAGGGTGGAGACCCAGTACTTC,CASSLGSRVETQYF
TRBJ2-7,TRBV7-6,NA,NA,TGTGCCAGCAGCTTAGCGACGGCAGCTTCCTACGAGCAGTACTTC,CASSLATAASYEQYF
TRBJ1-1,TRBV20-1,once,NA,TGCAGTGCTAGGATATTCGCTGAAGCTTTCTTT,CSARIFAEAFF
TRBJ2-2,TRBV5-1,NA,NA,TGCGCCAGCAGCTTGTGGCCTGGAGCCGGCACCGGGGAGCTGTTTTTT,CASSLWPGAGTGELFF
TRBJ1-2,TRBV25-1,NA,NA,TGTGCCAGCAGTGACGACAAGGGGGAAGGGGCTAATTGGTATGGCTACACCTTC,CASSDDKGEGANWYGYTF
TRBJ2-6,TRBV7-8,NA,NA,TGTGCCAGCAGCTTAGGAGGAAGCTTGGGCTCTGGGGCCAACGTCCTGACTTTC,CASSLGGSLGSGANVLTF
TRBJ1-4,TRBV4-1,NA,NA,TGCGCCAGCAGCCAAGTGGGGTCAGCTAATGAAAAACTGTTTTTT,CASSQVGSANEKLFF
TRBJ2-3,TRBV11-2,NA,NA,TGTGCCAGCAGCTTAGGAACGGGGGGCACAGATACGCAGTATTTT,CASSLGTGGTDTQYF
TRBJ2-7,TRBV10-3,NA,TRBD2,TGTGCCATCAGTAAAGCGGGGGGCCTTGACGAGCAGTACTTC,CAISKAGGLDEQYF
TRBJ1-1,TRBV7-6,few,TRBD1,TGTGCCAGCAGCTTACAGGGGGTCGTCACTGAAGCTTTCTTT,CASSLQGVVTEAFF
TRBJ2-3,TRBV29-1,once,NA,TGCAGCGTTCGGGCGGCAGATACGCAGTATTTT,CSVRAADTQYF
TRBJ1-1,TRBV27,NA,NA,TGTGCCAGCAGTTTATATCCGGACTTCACTGAAGCTTTCTTT,CASSLYPDFTEAFF
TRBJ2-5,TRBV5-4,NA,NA,TGTGCCAGCAGTTCACTGGGATACCAAGAGACCCAGTACTTC,CASSSLGYQETQYF
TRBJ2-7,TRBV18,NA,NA,TGTGCCAGCTCACCGGACAGCAGATCCTACGAGCAGTACTTC,CASSPDSRSYEQYF
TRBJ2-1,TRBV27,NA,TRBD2,TGTGCCAGCACGCAGACTAGCGGGTGGTACAATGAGCAGTTCTTC,CASTQTSGWYNEQFF
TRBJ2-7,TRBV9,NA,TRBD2,TGTGCCAGCAGCGTACGTGGACTAGCGGAAACCTACGAGCAGTACTTC,CASSVRGLAETYEQYF
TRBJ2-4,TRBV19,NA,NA,TGTGCCAGCGCCCCGGCGACCAAAAACATTCAGTACTTC,CASAPATKNIQYF
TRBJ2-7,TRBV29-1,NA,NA,TGCAGCGTTGTGGCAGGGGGGTACGAGCAGTACTTC,CSVVAGGYEQYF
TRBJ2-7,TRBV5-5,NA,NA,TGTGCCAGCAGCCCGCGAGGGGGATACTCCTACGAGCAGTACTTC,CASSPRGGYSYEQYF
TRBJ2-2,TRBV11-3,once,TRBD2,TGTGCCAGCAGCTTAGGAGGACTAGCGGGAGTGTCGAACACCGGGGAGCTGTTTTTT,CASSLGGLAGVSNTGELFF
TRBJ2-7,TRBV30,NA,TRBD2,TGTGCCTGGAGTGTGAGCGGGGATCCCTACGAGCAGTACTTC,CAWSVSGDPYEQYF
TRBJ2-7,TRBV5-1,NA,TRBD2,TGCGCCAGCAACTTAGCGCAAGGGACTAGCTCCTACGAGCAGTACTTC,CASNLAQGTSSYEQYF
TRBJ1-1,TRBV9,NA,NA,TGTGCCAGCAGCGCTACCGGGACATTTAACACTGAAGCTTTCTTT,CASSATGTFNTEAFF